These T cell receptor beta chains were read from a single sample in a study of cytomegalovirus exposure and HLA in healthy donors. Generated by immunoSEQ multiplex PCR, the TCRdb table keeps only in-frame clones and is missing some. The repertoire includes fewer than 150,000 clones, 80% of them detected once, and 5.1% sits in the top ten. Sequencing was done on a sample of PBMCs. These receptors originate from a male donor in good health and CMV-seronegative. CDR3s include the opening cysteine and the closing phenylalanine or tryptophan. The D gene is left open where the match is weak. Part of the rows lack a size; the others show once, few, many or a class for expanded clones.

>TRBJ1-2|TRBV18|TRBD1|.
TGTGCCAGCTCACGGACCGGGACAGGGGGCTTTGGCTACACCTTC
CASSRTGTGGFGYTF
>TRBJ1-5|TRBV9|.|.
TGTGCCACCTCCGCAGGGCTCAATCAGCCCCAGCATTTT
CATSAGLNQPQHF
>TRBJ1-2|TRBV11-2|TRBD1|.
TGTGCCAGCAGCCGCCTGGGACAGGGGCTTGGCTACACCTTC
CASSRLGQGLGYTF
>TRBJ1-5|TRBV19|.|.
TGTGCCAGTATCGCTGGGGGGGCTGGTAGCAATCAGCCCCAGCATTTT
CASIAGGAGSNQPQHF
>TRBJ2-7|TRBV2|.|.
TGTGCCAGCGCGGAAGCCTACGAGCAGTACTTC
CASAEAYEQYF
>TRBJ2-1|TRBV7-9|.|.
TGTGCCAGCAGCTTATCAGGGGAGCAGTTCTTC
CASSLSGEQFF
>TRBJ2-2|TRBV7-9|TRBD1|.
TGTGCCAGCACCCAGACAGGGGCTATCACCGGGGAGCTGTTTTTT
CASTQTGAITGELFF
>TRBJ1-2|TRBV5-1|TRBD1|.
TGCGCCAGCAGCCCCGGACAGGGGGCCCTTGGCTACACCTTC
CASSPGQGALGYTF
>TRBJ2-7|TRBV7-9|TRBD1|once
TGTGCCAGCAGCTCTCCGGGACAGAACTACGAGCAGTACTTC
CASSSPGQNYEQYF
>TRBJ2-1|TRBV7-2|TRBD2|.
TGTGCCAGCAGCTTAGAGGGCGGGGGAACCTACAATGAGCAGTTCTTC
CASSLEGGGTYNEQFF
>TRBJ2-7|TRBV6-6|TRBD2|.
TGTGCCAGCGGCGGGAGCTCCTACGAGCAGTACTTC
CASGGSSYEQYF
>TRBJ1-6|TRBV20-1|.|.
TGCAGTGCTGCGAGGGATTCACCCCTCCACTTT
CSAARDSPLHF
>TRBJ2-7|TRBV29-1|TRBD1|.
TGCAGCGAGTCGACAGGGGGCCACGAGCAGTACTTC
CSESTGGHEQYF